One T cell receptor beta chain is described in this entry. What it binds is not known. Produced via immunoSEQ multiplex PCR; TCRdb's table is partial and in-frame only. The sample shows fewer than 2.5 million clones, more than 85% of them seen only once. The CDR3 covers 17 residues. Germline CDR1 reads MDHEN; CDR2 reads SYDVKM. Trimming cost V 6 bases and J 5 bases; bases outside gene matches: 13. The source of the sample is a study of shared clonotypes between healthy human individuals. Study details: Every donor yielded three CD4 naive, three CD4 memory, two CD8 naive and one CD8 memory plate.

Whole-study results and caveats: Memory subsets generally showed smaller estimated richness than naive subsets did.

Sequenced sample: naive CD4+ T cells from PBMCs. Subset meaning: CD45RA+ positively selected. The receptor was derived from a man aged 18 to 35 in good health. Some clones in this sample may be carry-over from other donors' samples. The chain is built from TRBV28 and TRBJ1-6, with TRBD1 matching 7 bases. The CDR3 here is CASRGWNRQGNNSPLHF. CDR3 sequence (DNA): TGTGCCAGCAGGGGGTGGAATCGACAGGGAAATAATTCACCCCTCCACTTT.